This T cell receptor (beta chain) was documented in a study of CD4 T cells in relation to SARS-CoV-2 and coronaviruses. Study summary: Of the patients, under 10 were male, 4 female, two Hispanic.

Sorted naive or memory CD4+ cells met CEF peptides for around eleven days. Details on this clone: Its antigen is still unknown.

Some clones are missing from TCRdb's copy, which holds only in-frame ones; the method was immunoSEQ multiplex PCR. The sample comprises some 30,000 clones, more than 75% of which are singletons, and roughly 3.2% rests with the top ten. The sample consisted of memory CD4+ T cells from PBMCs, cultured in vitro. This TCR was recovered from an adult with COVID-19.

The CDR3 here is CASLARGETDTQYF. The CDR3 DNA reads as TGTGCCAGTTTGGCCCGCGGGGAGACAGATACGCAGTATTTT. The V gene is TRBV6-5, the J gene TRBJ2-3, with a weak D call TRBD2 (6 bases). This CDR3 is built from 14 residues. Germline values: CDR1 MNHEY, CDR2 SVGAGI. Trimming stripped 9 bases from V and 3 bases from J, with 16 bases between.